The following is a T cell receptor (beta chain) sequence with its context. Its antigen is currently not known. No base quality information exists; no much larger clone differs at one position. TCRbeta CDR3 regions were amplified from genomic DNA using the immunoSEQ Assay, a bias-controlled multiplex PCR. In the original analysis: Within the assay, amplification of reference gene primers was used to estimate how many nucleated cells each sample contained. To quantify the absolute abundance of each unique TCRbeta CDR3 rearrangement, sequence reads were collapsed and filtered. Productive Simpson clonality was computed per sample as the square root of Simpson's diversity index over productive rearrangements. TCRdb retrieved this table from immuneACCESS and kept in-frame rearrangements only. Not all clones are present; in checked studies, unresolved V genes account for under half, and no reason is known for the remainder. The V and J calls and clone size are taken from that table; D and trimming were inferred from the DNA. For this sample there are about 400,000 clones; over 75% appear just once. The ten largest clonotypes hold 2.5% to 3.5% of the sample.

This entry is derived from a study of blood T cell repertoires in COVID-19 (dated by TCRdb to the early 2020s). With regard to the full study: Samples covering the acute and convalescent phases of COVID-19 were provided by collaborators in the United States, Italy and Spain. The repertoires were made available in a free public database intended to serve as a resource for research on the immune response to SARS-CoV-2. The material from the prospective study consisted of cDNA or gDNA derived from T cells, B-cell-depleted T cells, or PBMCs. The dataset comprised deeply sampled blood TCRbeta repertoires from subjects exposed to, actively infected with, or recovered from COVID-19. Nearly every sample came with metadata listing a de-identified subject ID, COVID-19 status, age in years and sex. Samples came from the ongoing ImmuneRACE study (first 160 participants) plus 1,254 subjects from 6 global collaborators. Where available, HLA class I and class II types were taken from metadata supplied by the sample provider and were not determined by assay-based typing. What the work shows at the level of the full study, not this receptor alone: The amount of clinical and demographic metadata varied by source and participant and was provided uncurated.

The germline V end is reduced by 8 bases and the J end by 5 bases; junction bases left unmatched: 4. The CDR3 runs 13 residues from the cysteine to the phenylalanine. The sequence is cut down to CDR3 DNA, 39 bases in frame from base 1. The CDR1 and CDR2 encoded by the germline V gene are SNHLY and FYNNEI. Participants in the prospective study were aged about 18 to 95 years, lived in 24 United States geographic areas, and enrolled through a virtual design. In the prospective study, cohorts were assigned on the basis of participant-reported clinical history obtained from a screening survey and a study questionnaire. Recovered participants in ImmuneRACE Cohort 3 were defined by two consecutive negative NP/OP PCR tests, clearance by a healthcare professional, or resolution of symptoms. In the prospective study, whole blood, serum and a nasopharyngeal or oropharyngeal swab were collected from each participant by mobile phlebotomists. Participants in the prospective study had the option to provide additional blood draws and questionnaires over an approximately two-month period. Blood samples from the prospective study were shipped frozen or at room temperature prior to DNA extraction.

Sequencing was done on a sample of PBMCs or T cells enriched from blood (not recorded which). The chain is made from TRBV2 and TRBJ2-2; TRBD1 matches 8 bases in the middle. The origin of this receptor is a young woman who had recovered from COVID-19. The CDR3 here reads CASGGQGTGELFF. The sequence in DNA is TGTGCCAGCGGTGGACAGGGTACCGGGGAGCTGTTTTTT.